A single TCR beta chain is shown here with its context. TCRdb keeps only in-frame clones here, not all; method: immunoSEQ multiplex PCR. Among more than 2 million clones listed, 90% to 96% were seen once. V was trimmed by 9 bases and J by 3 bases, leaving 14 bases between them. CDR1 is ENHRY and CDR2 is SYGVKD in the germline V gene. CDR3 size: 13 residues. This sample was taken from a study of shared clonotypes between healthy human individuals. This clonotype was sampled from a man aged 18 to 30 in good health. This chain joins TRBV10-3 and TRBJ1-2, with D possibly being TRBD1 (5 bases). The sequencing sample was made of naive CD4+ T cells sorted from blood. Subset defined: CD45RA+ positively selected. The CDR3 is CAIGQGRDYGYTF. The CDR3 DNA reads as TGTGCCATAGGACAAGGGAGGGACTATGGCTACACCTTC.